Sequencing of this T cell receptor beta chain was carried out in a study of T-cell memory formation after mild COVID-19. Findings and caveats of the study: Some clones that responded were present in memory (sampled pre-infection), which suggests cross-reactive memory joined.

Each CDR3 protein gets one entry after TCRdb re-called the 5' RACE reads with MiXCR. The data hold around 400,000 distinct CDR3 sequences, with 20% to 25% observed a single time. Germline CDR1 is MGHRA and CDR2 is YSYEKL. V was cut by 3 bases and J by 0 bases, with 13 bases left in between. The CDR3 totals 16 residues. In the case of this clonotype: Its antigen remains unknown.

This receptor was identified in an adult woman who had mild COVID-19 (a few samples of this study predate the infection). Cell type and time point are not known. Sequenced: PBMCs or a T cell subset sorted from them (not recorded which). The chain carries TRBV4-1 and TRBJ2-3; D is ambiguous. Written as DNA, the CDR3 is TGCGCCAGCAGCCAGATTGACCTAGTAAGCACAGATACGCAGTATTTT. It specifies CASSQIDLVSTDTQYF.